Listed here are 27 T cell receptor beta chains from one sample, sequenced in a study of cytotoxic CD8 clonotypes in ibrutinib-treated CLL. The method was immunoSEQ multiplex PCR; TCRdb's version includes in-frame clones alone and lacks a portion of them. The data hold 100,000 to 150,000 clones, with 70% to 90% observed a single time. The sample in question was PBMCs, obtained after 24 months of ibrutinib treatment. These receptors were obtained from a human donor with chronic lymphocytic leukemia.

The rearrangement joins TRBV18 to TRBJ2-7, with D perhaps TRBD1 or TRBD2 (5 bases each). Trimming shortened V by 4 bases and J by 5 bases, and 12 bases separated the two germline ends. Germline V gene data show CDR1 as KGHSH and CDR2 as LQKENI. The CDR3 loop spans 13 amino acids. The CDR3 nucleotides are TGTGCCAGCTCACTCGGCGAGGGGAACGAGCAGTACTTC. The encoded protein is CASSLGEGNEQYF.

V is TRBV27 and J is TRBJ2-1; tentatively, D is TRBD2 (5 bases). V was cut by 5 bases and J by 7 bases, with 21 bases left in between. Per germline, CDR1 MNHEY and CDR2 SMNVEV (reference sequence). This CDR3 is built from 16 residues. The CDR3 loop is CASSPAPRAGQNEQFF. In DNA form, the CDR3 reads TGTGCCAGCAGTCCCGCCCCGCGTGCGGGTCAAAATGAGCAGTTCTTC.

A few counts support this clone. CDR3 residues: CASSERAEGPYEQYF. The DNA for the CDR3 is TGTGCCAGCAGTGAACGGGCTGAGGGGCCATACGAGCAGTACTTC. This rearrangement joins TRBV6-1 to TRBJ2-7; possibly TRBD1 or TRBD2 for D (5 bases each). This CDR3 has 15 residues. Germline V gene lookup returns CDR1 MNHNS and CDR2 SASEGT. Trimming removed 2 bases at V and 4 bases at J, with 15 bases between.

Note on this clone: The same CDR3 can be traced to other DNA sequences in this sample. The genes are TRBV20-1 and TRBJ2-1; D is undetermined. Trimming shortened V by 5 bases and J by 2 bases, and 1 base separated the two germline ends. Germline values: CDR1 DFQATT, CDR2 SNEGSKA (reference sequence). The CDR3 runs to 10 residues. In nucleotides, the CDR3 is TGCAGTGCTGCCTACAATGAGCAGTTCTTC. Residues: CSAAYNEQFF.

This clone showed up many times. The rearrangement links TRBV29-1 to TRBJ1-1; D call uncertain. V was pared by 4 bases and J by 5 bases, with 26 bases between. The CDR3 consists of 17 residues. Per the germline V gene, CDR1 is SQVTM and CDR2 is ANQGSEA. For the CDR3, the DNA is TGCAGCGTTGTCCCATATTTGACTTCGGGGAGTCGTACTGAAGCTTTCTTT. This codes for CSVVPYLTSGSRTEAFF.

The V call is TRBV7-3, the J call TRBJ2-2; D is unclear. Trimming left V 5 bases short and J 6 bases short, with 16 bases between. The CDR3 consists of 15 residues. Germline assignment: CDR1 SGHTA and CDR2 FQGTGA. CDR3 DNA sequence: TGTGCCAGCAGCCACGCCCGAGCTAACGCCGGGGAGCTGTTTTTT. It translates to CASSHARANAGELFF. Filled out from reference TRBV7-3 and TRBJ2-2, the complete variable domain reads GAGVSQTPSNKVTEKGKYVELRCDPISGHTALYWYRQSLGQGPEFLIYFQGTGAADDSGLPNDRFFAVRPEGSVSTLKIQRTERGDSAVYLCASSHARANAGELFFGEGSRLTVL.

This chain links TRBV10-1 with TRBJ2-7; 8 nucleotides line up with TRBD1. The CDR3 consists of 16 residues. J was trimmed by 5 bases and V by 7 bases; bases with no gene match: 16. Per germline, CDR1 WNHNN and CDR2 SYGVQD (reference sequence). CDR3 bases: TGCGCCAGCATCCCACCCCACGACAGGGGCTGTGACGAGCAGTACTTC. Its protein is CASIPPHDRGCDEQYF.

This clone has just a few counts. As DNA, the CDR3 is TGTGCCAGCAGTGGGCATAGCGGGGGATACACCGGGGAGCTGTTTTTT. As protein: CASSGHSGGYTGELFF. The rearrangement uses TRBV25-1 and TRBJ2-2; TRBD2 agrees at 9 bases. Trimming took 4 bases from V and 3 from J; bases not matched to a gene: 6. CDR1 and CDR2 (germline): MGHDK, SYGVNS. CDR3 length: 16 amino acids.

The CDR3 DNA reads as TGTGCCAGCACGGCAGGGGGCCGAGGAGAGCAGTTCTTC. As protein: CASTAGGRGEQFF. The chain carries TRBV28 and TRBJ2-1; 8 nucleotides align to TRBD1. Germline V gene lookup returns CDR1 MDHEN and CDR2 SYDVKM. V lost 7 bases, J lost 10 bases, and 9 bases stayed unmatched. There are 13 residues in the CDR3.

CDR3 in amino acids: CASSALPGQGGYTQYF. CDR3 DNA sequence: TGTGCCAGCAGCGCACTACCCGGACAGGGAGGGTATACGCAGTATTTT. The chain couples TRBV9 to TRBJ2-3; maybe TRBD1 (8 bases). Germline V gene data show CDR1 as SGDLS and CDR2 as YYNGEE. The CDR3 runs to 16 residues. Trimming left V 3 bases short and J 7 bases short, with 21 bases between.

The chain is built from TRBV27 and TRBJ2-5, with 9 bases that match TRBD1. The CDR3 is 14 amino acids. V was pared by 6 bases and J by 4 bases, with 6 bases of the junction left unmatched. The germline CDR1 and CDR2 sequences are MNHEY and SMNVEV (reference sequence). The CDR3 bases are TGTGCCAGCAGAGTACAGGGGGCAGGAGAGACCCAGTACTTC. This encodes CASRVQGAGETQYF.

V gene TRBV6-1 combines with J gene TRBJ1-5; 7 nucleotides align to TRBD1. In germline, CDR1 is MNHNS, CDR2 SASEGT. The CDR3 length is 14 residues. Germline trimming cut 6 bases from V and 4 bases from J; bases unmatched to any gene: 6. The CDR3 nucleotides are TGTGCCAGCAGCCCGGGACAGATAAATCAGCCCCAGCATTTT. Amino acid sequence: CASSPGQINQPQHF.

V usage is TRBV20-1 and J usage is TRBJ1-4; the D is unclear. The germline gives CDR1 DFQATT, CDR2 SNEGSKA (reference sequence). The CDR3 sequence is 11 residues long. V gave up 3 bases and J gave up 12 bases, with 11 bases separating them. The CDR3 DNA is TGCAGTGCTAGCCAGACGAGGGAACTGTTTTTT. It codes for CSASQTRELFF.

This clone was counted a few times. Other DNA sequences of this sample code for an identical CDR3. CDR3 sequence (DNA): TGCGCCAGCAGCTTGACAGGGGAAGGAAACACCATATATTTT. Translated: CASSLTGEGNTIYF. The chain links TRBV5-1 to TRBJ1-3, with 7 positions matching TRBD1. Trimming removed 1 base from V and 4 bases from J; junction bases left unmatched: 2. This CDR3 has 14 amino acids. Germline-derived CDR1 and CDR2 are SGHRS and YFSETQ.

This clone came up once. In DNA, the CDR3 is TGTGCCAGCAGGTTGTCGGGGACAGGAAGTCAGCCCCAGCATTTT. This sequence encodes CASRLSGTGSQPQHF. The chain combines TRBV28 with TRBJ1-5, with 8 bases that match TRBD1. The germline gives CDR1 MDHEN, CDR2 SYDVKM. Unmatched junction bases numbered 10, after V lost 6 bases and J lost 6 bases. The CDR3 sequence is 15 residues long.

The J gene is TRBJ2-7, the V gene TRBV10-3; the match to TRBD1 covers 7 bases. The germline V gene has CDR1 ENHRY and CDR2 SYGVKD. CDR3 length: 16 residues. The V gene end was trimmed by 0 bases and the J gene end by 1 base; junction bases not matched to a gene: 6. The CDR3 bases are TGTGCCATCAGTGAGTCGACCTCAGGGGGATCCTACGAGCAGTACTTC. It encodes CAISESTSGGSYEQYF.

V is TRBV4-2 and J is TRBJ2-2; D remains ambiguous. Trimming shortened V by 0 bases and J by 9 bases, and 11 bases separated the two germline ends. This CDR3 spans 14 amino acids. Germline V gives CDR1 LGHNA, CDR2 YNFKEQ. The CDR3 coding sequence is TGTGCCAGCAGCCAAGAATTGGTAGCCAGGGAGCTGTTTTTT. Protein product: CASSQELVARELFF.

The chain joins TRBV13 to TRBJ2-3, with D maybe TRBD2 (5 bases). The CDR3 extends over 16 amino acids. Germline lookup yields CDR1 PRHDT and CDR2 FYEKMQ (reference sequence). The V gene lost 0 bases and the J gene lost 2 bases, with 12 bases spanning the gap. The CDR3 sequence: CASSLGPTGSTDTQYF. The CDR3 region has the DNA TGTGCCAGCAGCTTAGGCCCCACGGGGTCCACAGATACGCAGTATTTT.

The chain combines TRBV6-6 with TRBJ2-7; D not certain. CDR1 is MNHNY and CDR2 is SVGAGI in the germline V gene (reference sequence). The CDR3 spans 14 residues. Deletions cut 4 bases from V and 2 bases from J, with 12 bases between. The CDR3 nucleotides are TGTGCCAGCAGTTCAGCCAGCCCCCCCTACGAGCAGTACTTC. Its translation is CASSSASPPYEQYF.

This clone was observed a few times. The gene calls are TRBV25-1 and TRBJ1-2, with D unresolved. V gave up 4 bases and J gave up 7 bases, with 10 bases separating them. CDR1 is MGHDK and CDR2 is SYGVNS in the germline V gene. The CDR3 has 12 residues. The CDR3 sequence: CASSGQFGGYTF. CDR3 nucleotide sequence: TGTGCCAGCAGTGGTCAGTTTGGTGGCTACACCTTC.

V is TRBV2 and J is TRBJ2-1; 13 positions match TRBD2. This CDR3 region has 17 residues. Per germline, CDR1 SNHLY and CDR2 FYNNEI. The V segment lost 6 bases and the J segment 2 bases; nucleotides outside the gene matches: 7. CDR3 loop: CASSPGLAGVTYNEQFF. CDR3 bases: TGTGCCAGCAGCCCAGGACTAGCGGGAGTAACCTACAATGAGCAGTTCTTC. The full variable domain, with the rest looked up from reference TRBV2 and TRBJ2-1, is EPEVTQTPSHQVTQMGQEVILRCVPISNHLYFYWYRQILGQKVEFLVSFYNNEISEKSEIFDDQFSVERPDGSNFTLKIRSTKLEDSAMYFCASSPGLAGVTYNEQFFGPGTRLTVL.

This clone has a single count. The rearrangement links TRBV6-4 to TRBJ2-3; weak D call: TRBD2 (6 bases). The V gene lost 10 bases and the J gene lost 1 base, with 15 bases spanning the gap. Per germline, CDR1 MRHNA and CDR2 SNTAGT. This CDR3 is 14 amino acids long. This CDR3 is CATAGGARTDTQYF. The CDR3 DNA sequence: TGTGCCACCGCTGGAGGGGCCCGCACAGATACGCAGTATTTT.

The chain links TRBV4-1 to TRBJ2-1, with D possibly being TRBD2 (5 bases). V was cut by 3 bases and J by 7 bases, with 16 bases left in between. CDR1 and CDR2 from the germline V gene are MGHRA and YSYEKL. This CDR3 comprises 15 residues. The CDR3 DNA reads as TGCGCCAGCAGCCACCAGGACTCGGGGTGGAATGAGCAGTTCTTC. Translating gives CASSHQDSGWNEQFF.

The chain is built from TRBV5-1 and TRBJ1-1; 7 bases agree with TRBD1. Germline CDR1 and CDR2: SGHRS and YFSETQ. Unmatched junction bases numbered 8, after V lost 0 bases and J lost 0 bases. This CDR3 is 17 amino acids long. The CDR3: CASSLDSGGPMNTEAFF. CDR3 nucleotide sequence: TGCGCCAGCAGCTTGGATTCAGGGGGGCCTATGAACACTGAAGCTTTCTTT.

The chain has TRBV6-6 and TRBJ2-7; a weak D match, TRBD1 (6 bases). Germline assignment: CDR1 MNHNY and CDR2 SVGAGI (reference sequence). V lost 6 bases to trimming and J lost 6 bases, with 18 bases between them. This CDR3 is built from 14 residues. CDR3 in DNA: TGTGCCAGCAGGCCAGGAATGGGGGCTGGCGAGCAGTACTTC. It is translated as CASRPGMGAGEQYF.

The chain has TRBV5-5 and TRBJ2-7; 8 bases are shared with TRBD1. The trim removed 0 bases at V and 6 bases at J, leaving 11 bases unmatched. The germline gives CDR1 SGHKS, CDR2 YYEKEE (reference sequence). This CDR3 comprises 16 residues. Here the CDR3 DNA reads TGTGCCAGCAGCTTGGAATACAGGGGGGTATATAGCGAGCAGTACTTC. Translation: CASSLEYRGVYSEQYF. The full variable domain, in which reference TRBV5-5 and TRBJ2-7 provide the parts outside the CDR3, is DAGVTQSPTHLIKTRGQQVTLRCSPISGHKSVSWYQQVLGQGPQFIFQYYEKEERGRGNFPDRFSARQFPNYSSELNVNALLLGDSALYLCASSLEYRGVYSEQYFGPGTRLTVT.

V is TRBV7-2 and J is TRBJ1-1; D not resolved. Trimming shortened V by 5 bases and J by 1 base, and 8 bases separated the two germline ends. Germline V gives CDR1 SGHTA, CDR2 FQGNSA. The CDR3 consists of 13 residues. CDR3 protein: CASSLQANTEAFF. As DNA, the CDR3 is TGTGCCAGCAGCCTACAAGCGAACACTGAAGCTTTCTTT.